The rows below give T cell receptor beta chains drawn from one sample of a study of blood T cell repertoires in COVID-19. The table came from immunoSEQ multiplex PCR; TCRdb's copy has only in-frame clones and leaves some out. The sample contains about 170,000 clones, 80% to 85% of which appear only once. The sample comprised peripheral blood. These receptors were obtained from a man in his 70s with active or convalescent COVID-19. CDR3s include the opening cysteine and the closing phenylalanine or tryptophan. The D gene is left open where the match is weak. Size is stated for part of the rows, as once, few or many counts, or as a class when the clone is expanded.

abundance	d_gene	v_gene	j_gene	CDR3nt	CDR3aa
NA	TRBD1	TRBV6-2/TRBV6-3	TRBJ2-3	TGTGCCAGCAGTTACCCCAGACAGGGGTTTTTCACAGATACGCAGTATTTT	CASSYPRQGFFTDTQYF
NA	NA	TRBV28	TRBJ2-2	TGTGCCAGCACCACCTCGTTGACTAGAGGTTCCACCGGGGAGCTGTTTTTT	CASTTSLTRGSTGELFF
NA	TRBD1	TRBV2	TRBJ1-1	TGTGCCAGCAGTCCGACAGGGCGAGGAGCTTTCTTT	CASSPTGRGAFF
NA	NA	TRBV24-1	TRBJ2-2	TGTGCCACCAGTGACCCAGCGGTTAATACCGAGGAGCTGTTTTTT	CATSDPAVNTEELFF
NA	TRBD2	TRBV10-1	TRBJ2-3	TGCGCCAGCAGCCATACTAGCGGGAACACAGATACGCAGTATTTT	CASSHTSGNTDTQYF
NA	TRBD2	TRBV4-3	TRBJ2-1	TGCGCCAGCAGCCAAATACTAGCGGGGGGGGGCAATGAGCAGTTCTTC	CASSQILAGGGNEQFF
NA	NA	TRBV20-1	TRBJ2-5	TGCAGTGCTACAGGGGATGAGACCCAGTACTTC	CSATGDETQYF
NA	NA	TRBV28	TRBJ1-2	TGTGCCAGCAGTCCCGGGGGGGAAGACTCCTATGGCTACACCTTC	CASSPGGEDSYGYTF
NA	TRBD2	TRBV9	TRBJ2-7	TGTGCCAGCAGCCCCCAGGCGGGGGACTCGCGGGAGCAGTACTTC	CASSPQAGDSREQYF
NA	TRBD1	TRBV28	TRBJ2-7	TGTGCCAGCATCGTAGGGGGACAGGGAGCCCACGAGCAGTACTTC	CASIVGGQGAHEQYF
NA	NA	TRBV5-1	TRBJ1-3	TGCGCCAGCAGGCCTCCGGGTAGCTCTGGAAACACCATATATTTT	CASRPPGSSGNTIYF
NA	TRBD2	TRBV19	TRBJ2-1	TGTGCCAGTAGTAGGGGACTAACCAATGAGCAGTTCTTC	CASSRGLTNEQFF
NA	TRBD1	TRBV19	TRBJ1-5	TGTGCCAGTAGTCGGAGGACAGGGGAGGGCCAGCCCCAGCATTTT	CASSRRTGEGQPQHF
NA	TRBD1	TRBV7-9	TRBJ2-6	TGTGCCAGCAGCTTAGGGACAGGGGTCTCTGGGGCCAACGTCCTGACTTTC	CASSLGTGVSGANVLTF
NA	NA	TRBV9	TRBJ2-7	TGTGCCAGCAGCGTTTCTAGATCGTCCTACGAGCAGTACTTC	CASSVSRSSYEQYF
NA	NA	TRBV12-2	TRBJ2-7	TGTGCAAGTCGCTTAGGATCGGTGCGGGAGGGCCTGTACGAGCAGTACTTC	CASRLGSVREGLYEQYF
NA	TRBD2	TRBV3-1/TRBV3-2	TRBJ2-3	TGTGCCAGCAGAAAAGCGGGGGCGGTCAGCACAGATACGCAGTATTTT	CASRKAGAVSTDTQYF
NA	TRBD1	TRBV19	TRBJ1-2	TGTGCCAGTAGCCCAGGGACAGGGCTTGCTTATGGCTACACCTTC	CASSPGTGLAYGYTF
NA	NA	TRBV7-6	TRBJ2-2	TGTGCCAGCAGGCCGAGAGCCGCAGGGGCCGGGGAGCTGTTTTTT	CASRPRAAGAGELFF
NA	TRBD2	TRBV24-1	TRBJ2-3	TGTGCCACCAGTGATAGGACTAGCGGGAGCACAGATACGCAGTATTTT	CATSDRTSGSTDTQYF
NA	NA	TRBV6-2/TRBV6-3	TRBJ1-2	TGTGCCAGCAGTGTAATAGGAGCTGGCTACACCTTC	CASSVIGAGYTF
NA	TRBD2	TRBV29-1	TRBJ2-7	TGCAGCGTTGTCCGCTCGGCGGGAGTATTCGAGCAGTACTTC	CSVVRSAGVFEQYF
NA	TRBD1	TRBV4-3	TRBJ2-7	TGCGCCAGCAGCCGCCGGACAGGAGACTACGAGCAGTACTTC	CASSRRTGDYEQYF
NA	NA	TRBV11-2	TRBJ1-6	TGTGCCAGCAGCTTAGCAATACTACCGAGGGATTCACCCCTCCACTTT	CASSLAILPRDSPLHF
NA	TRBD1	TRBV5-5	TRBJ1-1	TGTGCCAGCAGCTTGTCCCCCCGGCGGACAGGGACTGAAGCTTTCTTT	CASSLSPRRTGTEAFF
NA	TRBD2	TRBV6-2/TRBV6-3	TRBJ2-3	TGTGCCAGCAGCCTACTAGCGCCGAGGGGCGCAGATACGCAGTATTTT	CASSLLAPRGADTQYF
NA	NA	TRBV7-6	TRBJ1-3	TGTGCCAGCAGCTTAGCCCCCTCAGTGGACACCATATATTTT	CASSLAPSVDTIYF
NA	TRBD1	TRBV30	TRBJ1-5	TGTGCCTGGAGTCGACAGGGCCGCAATCAGCCCCAGCATTTT	CAWSRQGRNQPQHF
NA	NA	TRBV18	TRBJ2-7	TGTGCCAGCTCACCAACGCGGGGGCGCACGCCATACGAGCAGTACTTC	CASSPTRGRTPYEQYF
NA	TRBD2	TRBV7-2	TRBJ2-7	TGTGCCAGCAGCTTAGTAGCTAGCGGGATTTCCTACGAGCAGTACTTC	CASSLVASGISYEQYF
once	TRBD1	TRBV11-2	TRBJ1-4	TGTGCCAGCAGCTTAGACTCCTGGGACAGGGGGCGGAATGAAAAACTGTTTTTT	CASSLDSWDRGRNEKLFF
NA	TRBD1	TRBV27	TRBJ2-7	TGTGCCAGCAGTTTATCCCCACCGGGCCCGACAGGGTACGAGCAGTACTTC	CASSLSPPGPTGYEQYF
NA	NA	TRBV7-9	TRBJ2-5	TGTGCCAGCAGCCCAGTAGCGGAGACCCAGTACTTC	CASSPVAETQYF